The next 15 T cell receptor beta chains were all read from a single sample in a study of early stage breast cancer tumors. TCRdb's table, derived via immunoSEQ multiplex PCR, lists solely in-frame clones and lacks some. This sample has about 4,800 clones, with approximately 70% found just once. The material sequenced was normal breast tissue next to the tumor. The receptor source for this set is a person aged 55-75 years with breast cancer.

The CDR3 region is CASSHGTAAEAFF. In DNA form, the CDR3 reads TGCGCCAGCAGCCATGGAACAGCCGCTGAAGCTTTCTTT. This rearrangement joins TRBV5-1 to TRBJ1-1, with no clear D. V lost 4 bases, J lost 6 bases, and 13 bases lay in between. The CDR3 length is 13 residues. Germline CDR1 and CDR2: SGHRS and YFSETQ.

The chain joins TRBV7-9 to TRBJ2-3; D tentatively reads TRBD1 or TRBD2 (6 bases each). The CDR3 has 17 amino acids. Trimming removed 3 bases at V and 0 bases at J, with 16 bases between. The germline V gene encodes CDR1 SEHNR and CDR2 FQNEAQ (reference sequence). CDR3 coding DNA: TGTGCCAGCAGCTTTTATACAGGGACTTCTAGCACAGATACGCAGTATTTT. It translates to CASSFYTGTSSTDTQYF. The entire variable domain, with the rest obtained from reference TRBV7-9 and TRBJ2-3, is as follows: DTGVSQNPRHKITKRGQNVTFRCDPISEHNRLYWYRQTLGQGPEFLTYFQNEAQLEKSRLLSDRFSAERPKGSFSTLEIQRTEQGDSAMYLCASSFYTGTSSTDTQYFGPGTRLTVL.

This clone was recorded a few times. The V call is TRBV9, the J call TRBJ1-3; D is unclear. The length of the CDR3 is 16 residues. Germline CDR1 SGDLS, CDR2 YYNGEE. V was pared by 0 bases and J by 2 bases, with 12 bases between. The DNA for the CDR3 is TGTGCCAGCAGCGTAGATTACGGAGGAACTGGAAACACCATATATTTT. This sequence encodes CASSVDYGGTGNTIYF.

The V and J genes are TRBV9 and TRBJ2-1; D gene uncertain. The germline V and J ends were trimmed by 6 bases and 6 bases, with 19 bases remaining between them. This CDR3 region has 15 residues. Germline CDR1 is SGDLS and CDR2 is YYNGEE. CDR3 sequence (DNA): TGTGCCAGCACCCAAAATACGGACCGCCTCAATGAGCAGTTCTTC. Translation gives CASTQNTDRLNEQFF.

This chain uses TRBV5-5 with TRBJ2-3, with 11 bases aligning to TRBD1. Trimming at V came to 1 base and at J to 4 bases, leaving 2 bases not matched to a gene. CDR3 size: 15 residues. Germline V gene data show CDR1 as SGHKS and CDR2 as YYEKEE (reference sequence). The CDR3 nucleotides are TGTGCCAGCAGCTTGCGGACAGGGGGCCCAGATACGCAGTATTTT. Its translation is CASSLRTGGPDTQYF.

This chain connects TRBV9 to TRBJ1-2; TRBD1 matches at 8 bases. Trimming at V came to 5 bases and at J to 5 bases, leaving 14 bases not matched to a gene. CDR1 SGDLS and CDR2 YYNGEE come from the germline V gene. The CDR3 sequence is 16 residues long. CDR3 loop: CASSETGAEGSYGYTF. The CDR3 DNA is TGTGCCAGCAGTGAGACAGGGGCGGAGGGGTCTTATGGCTACACCTTC.

V usage is TRBV29-1 and J usage is TRBJ1-1, with 7 bases fitting TRBD1. The germline V gene has CDR1 SQVTM and CDR2 ANQGSEA. V gave up 7 bases and J gave up 1 base; unmatched junction bases: 6. CDR3 size: 13 residues. The CDR3: CSARQGGNTEAFF. In DNA, the CDR3 is TGCAGCGCCCGACAGGGAGGGAACACTGAAGCTTTCTTT.

The chain is built from TRBV25-1 and TRBJ2-3, with 10 bases aligning to TRBD2. The CDR3 is 15 amino acids. J lost 2 bases, V lost 8 bases, and 7 bases had no gene match. Germline V gives CDR1 MGHDK, CDR2 SYGVNS. The CDR3 sequence is CASGLLAGPTDTQYF. In DNA form, the CDR3 reads TGTGCCAGCGGCCTACTAGCGGGGCCCACAGATACGCAGTATTTT.

This chain joins TRBV5-1 and TRBJ2-2, with TRBD1 matching over 11 bases. The CDR3 covers 14 residues. With V trimmed by 5 bases and J by 4 bases, 1 base remained unmatched. Germline V gene data show CDR1 as SGHRS and CDR2 as YFSETQ. The CDR3 coding sequence is TGCGCCAGCAGGGGGACAGGGGGCACCGGGGAGCTGTTTTTT. Translating gives CASRGTGGTGELFF. The whole variable domain, filled in from reference TRBV5-1 and TRBJ2-2, reads KAGVTQTPRYLIKTRGQQVTLSCSPISGHRSVSWYQQTPGQGLQFLFEYFSETQRNKGNFPGRFSGRQFSNSRSEMNVSTLELGDSALYLCASRGTGGTGELFFGEGSRLTVL.

This clone was observed a handful of times. The chain recombines TRBV21-1 with TRBJ2-7; the D call of TRBD1 is as the table states it, not checked on the DNA. TRBV21-1 represents a pseudogene. The CDR3 sequence is 11 residues long. This CDR3 is CASSKGRTGAF. The CDR3 DNA sequence: TGTGCCAGCAGCAAAGGACGGACAGGGGCCTTC.

This clone occurred a few times. The rearrangement uses TRBV6-1 and TRBJ1-5; 7 positions agree with TRBD1. Germline V CDR1 and CDR2: MNHNS, SASEGT. This CDR3 has 14 amino acids. The J segment lost 6 bases and the V segment lost 4 bases, leaving 6 bases of the junction unmatched. This chain's CDR3 is CASSGTGGGQPQHF. The CDR3 nucleotides are TGTGCCAGCAGTGGGACAGGAGGGGGTCAGCCCCAGCATTTT.

The chain employs TRBV18 and TRBJ2-7; D gene ambiguous. The CDR3 totals 16 residues. Between the trimmed V and J ends, which lost 2 bases and 3 bases, there was a span of 17 bases. Germline V lookup: CDR1 KGHSH, CDR2 LQKENI. The DNA of the CDR3 is TGTGCCAGCTCACCAGTGTCGACCGCAAACCTCTACGAGCAGTACTTC. It translates to CASSPVSTANLYEQYF.

Only a few counts were recorded for this clone. The chain has TRBV25-1 and TRBJ2-7, with TRBD1 matching 7 bases. CDR3 length: 13 residues. Germline V gene lookup returns CDR1 MGHDK and CDR2 SYGVNS. CDR3 sequence (DNA): TGTGCGACCGGATATAAAGGGGGCGGCGAGCAGTACTTC. Translated: CATGYKGGGEQYF.

About this clone: The sample has other DNA sequences that encode this CDR3 too. The chain employs TRBV5-1 and TRBJ2-5; 7 positions agree with TRBD2. V shed 4 bases and J 2 bases; nucleotides not matched to a gene: 5. Germline V gives CDR1 SGHRS, CDR2 YFSETQ. This CDR3 spans 14 amino acids. The CDR3 DNA follows: TGCGCCAGCAGCCCGGGGGGATCACAAGAGACCCAGTACTTC. Its protein product is CASSPGGSQETQYF.

The rearrangement uses TRBV2 and TRBJ2-1; 11 bases line up with TRBD2. J was trimmed by 15 bases and V by 11 bases; bases with no gene match: 12. Germline V CDR1 and CDR2: SNHLY, FYNNEI. This CDR3 has 12 amino acids. The CDR3, as DNA: TGTGCCCGGGAGGTCCTAGCGGGAGGTTTGTTCTTC. Protein sequence: CAREVLAGGLFF.